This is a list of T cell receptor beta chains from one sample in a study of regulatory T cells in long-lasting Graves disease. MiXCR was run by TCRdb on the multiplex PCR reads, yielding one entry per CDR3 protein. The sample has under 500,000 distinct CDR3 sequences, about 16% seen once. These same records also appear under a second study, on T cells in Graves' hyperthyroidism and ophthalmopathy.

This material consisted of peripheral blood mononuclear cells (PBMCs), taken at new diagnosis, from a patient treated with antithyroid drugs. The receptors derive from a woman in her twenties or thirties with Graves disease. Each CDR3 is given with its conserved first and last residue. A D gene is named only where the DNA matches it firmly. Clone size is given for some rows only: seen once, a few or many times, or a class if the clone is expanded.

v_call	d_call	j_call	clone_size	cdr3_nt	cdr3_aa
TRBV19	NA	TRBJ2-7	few	TGTGCCAGTAGTTCCGGGAGTCCCACCTACGAGCAGTACTTC	CASSSGSPTYEQYF
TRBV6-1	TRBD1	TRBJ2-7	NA	TGTGCCAGTTCTCAGGGGACAGCATATGACGAGCAGTACTTC	CASSQGTAYDEQYF
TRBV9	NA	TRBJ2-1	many	TGTGCCAGCAGCGCCGGCCTCTACAATGAGCAGTTCTTC	CASSAGLYNEQFF
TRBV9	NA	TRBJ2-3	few	TGTGCCAGCAGCGTAGGGGGTAGAAGCACAGATACGCAGTATTTT	CASSVGGRSTDTQYF
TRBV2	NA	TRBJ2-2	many	TGTGCCAGCAATCTAAACGCCGGGGAGCTGTTTTTT	CASNLNAGELFF
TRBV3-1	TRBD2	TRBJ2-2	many	TGTGCCAGCAGCCAAGATTGGCCGAGCGGGGTAGTCGGGGAGCTGTTTTTT	CASSQDWPSGVVGELFF
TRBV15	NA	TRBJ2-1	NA	TGTGCCACCAGCCCAGGTGACCAGGTGTCCTACAATGAGCAGTTCTTC	CATSPGDQVSYNEQFF
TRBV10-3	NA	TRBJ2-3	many	TGTGCCATCAGTGAACTCGCCACAGATACGCAGTATTTT	CAISELATDTQYF
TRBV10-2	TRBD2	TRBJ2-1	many	TGCGCCAGCAGTGAGTCCTCGAGGATAGCGGGAGTTTATGAGCAGTTCTTC	CASSESSRIAGVYEQFF
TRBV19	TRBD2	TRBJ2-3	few	TGTGCCAGTAGTATTCGGCTAGCGGGACCCACAGATACGCAGTATTTT	CASSIRLAGPTDTQYF
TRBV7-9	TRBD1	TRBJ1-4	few	TGTGCCAGCAGCTCCTCCTCCGGGACAGAAAATGAAAAACTGTTTTTT	CASSSSSGTENEKLFF
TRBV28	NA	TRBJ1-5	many	TGTGCCAGCAGTTTCTACGACAGTCAGCCCCAGCATTTT	CASSFYDSQPQHF
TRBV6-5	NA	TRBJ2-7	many	TGTGCCAGCAGTTACTCGCGGAAGTCCTACGAGCAGTACTTC	CASSYSRKSYEQYF
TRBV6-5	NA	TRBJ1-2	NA	TGTGCCAGCAGTTATGGGACCAACCTAGGCTATGGCTACACCTTC	CASSYGTNLGYGYTF
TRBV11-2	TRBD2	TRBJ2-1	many	TGTGCCAGCAGCTTAAGGGCTAGCGGGAGTGATCACCATGAGCAGTTCTTC	CASSLRASGSDHHEQFF
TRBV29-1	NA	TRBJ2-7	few	TGCAGCGTTAAAGGGACACCCTCTTACGAGCAGTACTTC	CSVKGTPSYEQYF
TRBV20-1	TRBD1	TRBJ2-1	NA	TGCAGTGCTAGAGCGACAGGGTCGGGTGGCGATGAGCAGTTCTTC	CSARATGSGGDEQFF
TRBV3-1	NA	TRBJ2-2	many	TGTGCCAGCAGCCAAGCAAGCGGATACACCGGGGAGCTGTTTTTT	CASSQASGYTGELFF
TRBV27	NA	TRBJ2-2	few	TGTGCCAGCAGTTTATATCCCTCATGGGCGGGCGCGAACACCGGGGAGCTGTTTTTT	CASSLYPSWAGANTGELFF
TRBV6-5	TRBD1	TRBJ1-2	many	TGTGCCAGCAGTTTCCATCCTACGGACAGGCACTATGGCTACACCTTC	CASSFHPTDRHYGYTF
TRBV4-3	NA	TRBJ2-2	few	TGCGCCAGCAGCCAAGATCCGCGGGCCCTGCTCGGGGAGCTGTTTTTT	CASSQDPRALLGELFF
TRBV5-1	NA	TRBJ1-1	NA	TGTGCCAGCAGCTTAAAGGGGCCGGGAAATAGAGAAGCTTTCTTT	CASSLKGPGNREAFF
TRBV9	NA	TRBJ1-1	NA	TGTGCCAGCAGCGTAGGGTACGTGGACACTGAAGCTTTCTTT	CASSVGYVDTEAFF
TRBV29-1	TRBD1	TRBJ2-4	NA	TGCAGCGGGCAGGCAGGGGGCATTCAGTACTTC	CSGQAGGIQYF
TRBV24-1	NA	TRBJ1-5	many	TGTGCCACCAGTGGACCCCCCTTGTGGCAGCCCCAGCATTTT	CATSGPPLWQPQHF
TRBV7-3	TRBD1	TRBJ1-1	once	TGTGCCAGCAGCAACCAGGACAGGGCAGCAGCTTTCTTT	CASSNQDRAAAFF
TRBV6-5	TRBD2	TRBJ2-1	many	TGTGCCAGCAGTTCGGGACTACGAAAAGACAATGAGCAGTTCTTC	CASSSGLRKDNEQFF
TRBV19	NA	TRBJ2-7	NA	TGTGCCAGTAGTAAGGGTCGGGGGGCGTCCTACGAGCAGTACTTC	CASSKGRGASYEQYF
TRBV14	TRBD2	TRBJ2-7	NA	TGTGCCAGCAGCCAAGGTAGCGGGATTTCATCCTACGAGCAGTACTTC	CASSQGSGISSYEQYF
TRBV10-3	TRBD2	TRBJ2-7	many	TGTGCCATCAGTGTAGCGGGAGACGAGCAGTACTTC	CAISVAGDEQYF
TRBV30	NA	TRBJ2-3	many	TGTGCCTGGAGTCCATCCACAGATACGCAGTATTTT	CAWSPSTDTQYF
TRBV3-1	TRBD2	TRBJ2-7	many	TGTGCCAGCAGCCAAGGACCTAGCGGGAGGATCTACGAGCAGTACTTC	CASSQGPSGRIYEQYF